This TCR beta chain was identified during a study of blood T cells in healthy people across ages. Regarding the study as a whole: With donor CMV status unknown, expanded clonotype changes were possibly confounded. Using unsorted PBMCs precluded a conclusive naive versus antigen-experienced comparison.

A second PCR, run for 7 to 11 cycles, used a sample-barcoded 5' primer plus a J-beta primer mix. TCRdb analysed the 5' RACE reads with MiXCR anew, one entry per CDR3 protein. Here the sample spans 1.5 million to 2 million distinct CDR3 sequences, around 50% being singletons. At least 6.5 million PBMCs were isolated per sample. To note about this clonotype: The antigen is undetermined.

V lost 0 bases and J 1 base, leaving 13 bases between the germline ends. In germline, CDR1 is LGHNA, CDR2 YSLEER. CDR3 length equals 17 residues. The rearrangement uses TRBV4-3 and TRBJ2-1, with TRBD2 as a possible D gene (6 bases). Sequencing was done on a sample of blood. The TCR was taken from a woman between 40 and 55 years old in good health. Here the CDR3 reads CASSQDPGGVSYNEQFF. CDR3 DNA sequence: TGCGCCAGCAGCCAAGATCCCGGGGGAGTTTCCTACAATGAGCAGTTCTTC.